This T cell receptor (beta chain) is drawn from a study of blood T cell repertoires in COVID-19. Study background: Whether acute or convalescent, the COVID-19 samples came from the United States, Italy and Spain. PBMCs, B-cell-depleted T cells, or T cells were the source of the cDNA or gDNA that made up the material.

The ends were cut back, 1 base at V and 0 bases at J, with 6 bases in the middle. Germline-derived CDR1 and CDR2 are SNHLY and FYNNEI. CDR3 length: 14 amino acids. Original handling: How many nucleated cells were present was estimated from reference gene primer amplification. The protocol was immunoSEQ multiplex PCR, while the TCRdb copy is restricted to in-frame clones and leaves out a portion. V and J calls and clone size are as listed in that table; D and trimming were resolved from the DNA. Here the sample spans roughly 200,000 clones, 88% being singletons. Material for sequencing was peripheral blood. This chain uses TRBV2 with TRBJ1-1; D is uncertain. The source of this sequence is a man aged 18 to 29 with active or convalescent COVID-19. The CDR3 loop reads CASSEGHMNTEAFF. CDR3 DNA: TGTGCCAGCAGTGAAGGACACATGAACACTGAAGCTTTCTTT.